This TCR beta chain was sequenced during a study of T-cell reconstitution after alpha-beta-depleted transplantation in children. Preparation of the TCRbeta library involved a method that used unique molecular identifiers. In TCRdb, the PCR reads were re-called with MiXCR into one record per CDR3 protein. The table records roughly 570,000 distinct CDR3 sequences, approximately 30% of them present only once. The V end was cut by 5 bases, the J end by 1 base, with 9 bases between. This CDR3 contains 13 residues. Per germline, CDR1 DFQATT and CDR2 SNEGSKA (reference sequence). This sequence was found in a boy less than two years old with Wiskott-Aldrich syndrome, due to receive a stem cell transplant. The material was PBMCs, obtained before TCRalphabeta/CD19-depleted stem cell transplant. The chain combines TRBV20-1 with TRBJ1-5; D is unresolved. In DNA, the CDR3 is TGCAGTGCTTCAGACGGCAGCAATCAGCCCCAGCATTTT. This encodes CSASDGSNQPQHF.